Each of the 20 T cell receptor beta chains below was sequenced from the same sample in a study of regulatory T cells in long-lasting Graves disease. Building the TCR beta libraries relied on iRepertoire HTBI primers, and CDR3 regions underwent Arm-PCR. MiXCR, run by TCRdb on the multiplex PCR reads, gives a single entry per CDR3 protein. The sample carries hundreds of thousands of distinct CDR3 sequences, less than 20% recorded once. Documented time point: newly diagnosed GD, antithyroid drugs for less than 3 months. PBMC RNA was the source of the TCR library. The same sample was also used in a study of T cells in Graves' hyperthyroidism and ophthalmopathy.

The sample in question was peripheral blood mononuclear cells (PBMCs), obtained at new diagnosis, from a patient treated with antithyroid drugs. These receptor sequences come from a woman under 40 with Graves disease.

The sample holds many counts of this clonotype. The chain links TRBV28 to TRBJ1-5; 7 bases agree with TRBD1. This CDR3 comprises 16 residues. Germline-derived CDR1 and CDR2 are MDHEN and SYDVKM. V lost 6 bases to trimming and J lost 4 bases; unmatched junction nucleotides: 12. The CDR3 DNA is TGTGCCAGCAGCCGTCGCACAACAGGGGCGAATCAGCCCCAGCATTTT. Translating it yields CASSRRTTGANQPQHF.

The rearrangement uses TRBV29-1 and TRBJ1-1; D gene uncertain. Germline CDR1 is SQVTM and CDR2 is ANQGSEA. The CDR3 covers 12 residues. The germline V and J ends were trimmed by 1 base and 3 bases, with 6 bases remaining between them. CDR3 amino acids: CSVEGVDTEAFF. CDR3 sequence (DNA): TGCAGCGTTGAAGGGGTCGACACTGAAGCTTTCTTT.

The V and J genes are TRBV19 and TRBJ2-1; TRBD2 agrees at 9 bases. This CDR3 region has 14 residues. J gave up 9 bases and V 2 bases, and 5 bases lay outside the gene matches. Germline CDR1 reads LNHDA; CDR2 reads SQIVND (reference sequence). CDR3 region: CASSITSGRSEQFF. The CDR3 DNA follows: TGTGCCAGTAGTATAACCAGCGGGAGGAGTGAGCAGTTCTTC. The whole variable domain, filled in from reference TRBV19 and TRBJ2-1, reads DGGITQSPKYLFRKEGQNVTLSCEQNLNHDAMYWYRQDPGQGLRLIYYSQIVNDFQKGDIAEGYSVSREKKESFPLTVTSAQKNPTAFYLCASSITSGRSEQFFGPGTRLTVL.

This clonotype appeared many times. The rearrangement uses TRBV5-1 and TRBJ2-3; D perhaps matches TRBD1 (5 bases). The germline V gene encodes CDR1 SGHRS and CDR2 YFSETQ. Trimming removed 0 bases from V and 2 bases from J, with 10 bases in between. The CDR3 spans 15 residues. CDR3 coding DNA: TGCGCCAGCAGCTTGGGGACACAACCCACAGATACGCAGTATTTT. The encoded protein is CASSLGTQPTDTQYF.

The J gene is TRBJ2-1, the V gene TRBV6-2 or TRBV6-3; D might be TRBD2 (5 bases). CDR3 length: 15 amino acids. Germline V gives CDR1 MNHEY, CDR2 SVGEGT. Deletions cut 2 bases from V and 8 bases from J, with 16 bases between. The chain's CDR3 is CASSYRLIGVDEQFF. The CDR3 DNA sequence: TGTGCCAGCAGTTACAGACTAATCGGTGTAGATGAGCAGTTCTTC.

This clonotype was counted ten times or more. The chain carries TRBV6-1 and TRBJ1-1, with D unresolved. Germline V gene data show CDR1 as MNHNS and CDR2 as SASEGT. Trimming stripped 9 bases from V and 6 bases from J, with 20 bases between. The CDR3 runs to 14 residues. Here the CDR3 DNA reads TGTGCCAGTGCTACCTTGATCCCGCGCGCTGAAGCTTTCTTT. Translating it yields CASATLIPRAEAFF.

This clonotype was recorded a few times. V gene TRBV25-1 combines with J gene TRBJ1-5; no definite D call. CDR1 and CDR2 (germline): MGHDK, SYGVNS. This CDR3 spans 19 amino acids. V was clipped by 1 base and J by 0 bases, with 19 bases between them. CDR3 sequence: CASSELLCCRKYSNQPQHF. Here the CDR3 DNA reads TGTGCCAGCAGTGAATTGTTGTGTTGCAGAAAATATAGCAATCAGCCCCAGCATTTT.

The V and J genes are TRBV7-9 and TRBJ2-4, with no clear D. CDR1 and CDR2 (germline): SEHNR, FQNEAQ (reference sequence). There are 14 residues in the CDR3. V was clipped by 5 bases and J by 13 bases, with 21 bases between them. The DNA for the CDR3 is TGTGCCAGCAGCCAATACAGAAACTACAATGAGCAGTACTTC. Encoded protein: CASSQYRNYNEQYF.

The V gene is TRBV30, the J gene TRBJ1-5; D might be TRBD1 (5 bases). Trimming stripped 2 bases from V and 9 bases from J, with 20 bases between. CDR1 GTSNPN and CDR2 SVGIG come from the germline V gene (reference sequence). This CDR3 has 15 amino acids. CDR3 in amino acids: CAWSLGDSPGSPQHF. The CDR3 DNA follows: TGTGCCTGGAGTCTGGGGGACTCCCCAGGGTCGCCCCAGCATTTT.

Remarks on this clonotype: Just one base apart from a much larger clone, this may be a read error. The chain combines TRBV6-9 with TRBJ1-1, with unresolved D. In germline, CDR1 is MNHGY, CDR2 SVAAGI. Deletions cut 3 bases from V and 4 bases from J, with 12 bases between. The CDR3 consists of 14 residues. The CDR3: CASSYGSMSTEAFF. In DNA, the CDR3 is TGTGCCAGCAGTTACGGGAGTATGAGCACTGAAGCTTTCTTT.

Remarks on this clonotype: A much larger clone is a single base away; this may be a read error. The J gene is TRBJ2-3, the V gene TRBV7-2; D uncertain. CDR1 is SGHTA, CDR2 FQGNSA, per germline. This CDR3 is 14 amino acids long. V lost 5 bases to trimming and J lost 4 bases, with 13 bases between them. This CDR3 reads CASSADGPADTQYF. The DNA of the CDR3 is TGTGCCAGCAGCGCAGACGGTCCCGCAGATACGCAGTATTTT.

This rearrangement joins TRBV6-9 to TRBJ1-2, with unresolved D. The length of the CDR3 is 15 residues. Per germline, CDR1 MNHGY and CDR2 SVAAGI. The germline V and J ends were trimmed by 3 bases and 8 bases, with 19 bases remaining between them. This CDR3 reads CASSYGPPGGRGYTF. The CDR3 nucleotides read TGTGCCAGCAGTTACGGTCCCCCAGGCGGACGGGGCTACACCTTC.

V and J are TRBV3-1 and TRBJ2-3; D unclear. The J call may be wrong; the DNA end is better matched by TRBJ2-7. This CDR3 comprises 14 residues. The germline V gene has CDR1 LGHDT and CDR2 YNNKEL (reference sequence). The CDR3 protein is CASSQGRIFYEQYF. CDR3 nucleotide sequence: TGTGCCAGCAGCCAAGGTCGGATTTTCTACGAGCAGTACTTC.

The chain uses TRBV20-1 and TRBJ2-1; possibly TRBD1 for D (5 bases). Germline V CDR1 and CDR2: DFQATT, SNEGSKA (reference sequence). CDR3 length equals 16 residues. V shed 7 bases and J shed 1 base, with 20 bases lying between them. The CDR3: CSGPSSDSGSYNEQFF. The CDR3 DNA follows: TGCAGTGGACCTTCGAGCGACTCAGGGTCCTACAATGAGCAGTTCTTC.

This clonotype has at least ten counts. The V gene is TRBV2, the J gene TRBJ2-7, with 7 positions matching TRBD1. Trimming removed 7 bases from V and 6 bases from J; junction bases left unmatched: 15. In germline, CDR1 is SNHLY, CDR2 FYNNEI. The CDR3 spans 15 residues. CDR3: CASKGTDDLGREQYF. The CDR3 DNA follows: TGTGCCAGCAAGGGGACAGACGATCTTGGGCGCGAGCAGTACTTC.

The chain uses TRBV6-1 and TRBJ1-5; D remains unclear. The ends were cut back, 6 bases at V and 7 bases at J, with 16 bases in the middle. The V gene's germline CDR1 is MNHNS and CDR2 SASEGT. The CDR3 covers 14 residues. The CDR3, as DNA: TGTGCCAGCAGCAGGAGGCCTGGGGAGCAGCCCCAGCATTTT. The encoded protein is CASSRRPGEQPQHF.

A few counts support this clonotype. The chain carries TRBV20-1 and TRBJ2-5; the match to TRBD1 covers 10 bases. This CDR3 spans 14 amino acids. The J segment lost 5 bases and the V segment lost 5 bases, leaving 8 bases of the junction unmatched. Germline CDR1 and CDR2: DFQATT and SNEGSKA (reference sequence). This chain's CDR3 is CSASSTGGPETQYF. CDR3 sequence (DNA): TGCAGTGCTTCTTCGACAGGGGGCCCGGAGACCCAGTACTTC.

This clonotype has at least ten counts. The junction departs from the called germline gene at one end, perhaps through a read error. This sequence joins TRBV7-8 and TRBJ2-7; 7 bases fit TRBD1. The germline V gene has CDR1 SGHVS and CDR2 FQNEAQ. The CDR3 length is 13 residues. CDR3 DNA sequence: TGTGCCAGCAGATTAGACAGGGATGGGGAGCAGTACTTC. It encodes CASRLDRDGEQYF. The full variable domain, completed using reference TRBV7-8 and TRBJ2-7, is GAGVSQSPRYKVAKRGQDVALRCDPISGHVSLFWYQQALGQGPEFLTYFQNEAQLDKSGLPSDRFFAERPEGSVSTLKIQRTQQEDSAVYLCASRLDRDGEQYFGPGTRLTVT.

This clonotype turned up a few times. The chain employs TRBV7-9 and TRBJ1-5; tentative D call: TRBD1 (5 bases). The V end was cut by 5 bases, the J end by 3 bases, with 11 bases between. The CDR3 spans 14 residues. Looked up from germline, CDR1 is SEHNR and CDR2 is FQNEAQ (reference sequence). The CDR3 loop reads CASSPSGYNQPQHF. CDR3 in DNA: TGTGCCAGCAGCCCGTCAGGGTACAATCAGCCCCAGCATTTT.

This clonotype came up many times. The J gene is TRBJ1-5, the V gene TRBV28, with D possibly TRBD1 on 6 matching bases. The V end was cut by 6 bases, the J end by 7 bases, with 16 bases between. CDR1 is MDHEN and CDR2 is SYDVKM in the germline V gene. The CDR3 is 14 amino acids. CDR3 nucleotide sequence: TGTGCCAGCAGACCTCCAGGGGACGGACAGCCCCAGCATTTT. Amino acids: CASRPPGDGQPQHF.